The 3 T cell receptor beta chains in this list originate from one sample, sequenced in a study of blood T cell repertoires in COVID-19. Clones were read by immunoSEQ multiplex PCR, and TCRdb kept only the in-frame ones, dropping some. The data show almost 500,000 clones, with less than 90% seen just once and just over 8% held by the top ten. What was sequenced was PBMCs or T cells enriched from blood (not recorded which). These receptors came from a woman in her fifties or sixties who had recovered from COVID-19.

Turning to this clone: In the same sample, other DNA sequences code for this CDR3. CDR3 nucleotides: TGTGCCAGCAGTTTTGGAGGTAACACTGAAGCTTTCTTT. Translating it yields CASSFGGNTEAFF. V usage is TRBV28 and J usage is TRBJ1-1; D is unclear. There are 13 residues in the CDR3. V lost 3 bases and J 2 bases, leaving 7 bases between the germline ends. Germline CDR1 is MDHEN and CDR2 is SYDVKM.

This clone appeared a few times. The rearrangement uses TRBV6-5 and TRBJ2-1; D possibly corresponds to TRBD2 (5 bases). The germline CDR1 and CDR2 sequences are MNHEY and SVGAGI. This CDR3 is built from 15 residues. The germline V and J ends were trimmed by 6 bases and 5 bases, with 17 bases remaining between them. CDR3 region: CASRMREYTNNEQFF. CDR3 sequence (DNA): TGTGCCAGCAGGATGAGGGAATATACAAACAATGAGCAGTTCTTC.

The chain joins TRBV5-4 to TRBJ1-6; the D gene is possibly TRBD1 (5 bases). Per germline, CDR1 SGHNT and CDR2 YYREEE (reference sequence). This CDR3 comprises 15 residues. The V gene lost 0 bases and the J gene lost 10 bases, with 14 bases spanning the gap. The CDR3 sequence is CASSLEGQGTSPLHF. CDR3 nucleotide sequence: TGTGCCAGCAGCTTGGAAGGTCAGGGTACGTCACCCCTCCACTTT.